These T cell receptor beta chains were read from a single sample in a study of T-cell reconstitution after alpha-beta-depleted transplantation in children. Using its own MiXCR run on the PCR reads, TCRdb lists one record per CDR3 protein. In the table there are hundreds of thousands of distinct CDR3 sequences, more than 9% of which are singletons. Specimen: PBMCs from the stem cell graft donor, collected from the stem cell graft. The receptors shown here come from a human donor who donated a stem cell graft to a child with SCID. The CDR3 runs from the conserved cysteine through the conserved F or W.

V,CDR3
TRBV29-1,CSARGTDTVELFF
TRBV25-1,CASSEASGGSTDTQYF
TRBV20-1,CSARDPAAGQGAIQPQHF
TRBV7-8,CASSPTGTVAYEQYF
TRBV5-5,CATRVGQNTPGQYEQYF
TRBV12-3/TRBV12-4,CASSPTGIHEQYF
TRBV7-2,CASSLSVGVIQETQYF
TRBV20-1,CSARTSGVYEQYF
TRBV5-1,CASSLDLAGGLLDEQFF
TRBV5-6,CASSLRRTYNSPLHF
TRBV18,CASSPPTGMYQETQYF
TRBV29-1,CSVEGSTDSRSYNEQFF
TRBV7-2,CASSSSFDGEQFF
TRBV2,CASQAFQPPYEQYF
TRBV6-1,CASSNQPGTKQFF
TRBV20-1,CSAAMGGDTQYF
TRBV2,CASSGGDNYNEQFF
TRBV5-4,CASSLAEGRLEGYTF
TRBV18,CASSPTGFGYEQYF
TRBV10-3,CAISQEETQYF
TRBV5-1,CASSLAGGENSPLHF
TRBV3-1,CASSQGRFDEQFF
TRBV4-1,CAAGEGTQYF
TRBV3-1,CASSPKRDPWGNEQFF
TRBV12-3/TRBV12-4,CASSLASGGHNEQFF
TRBV19,CASSVGQANSPLHF
TRBV27,CASSPSGGLYTNQPQHF
TRBV5-1,CASSLRPQENQETQYF
TRBV5-6,CASSLQGGGANVLTF
TRBV4-1,CASSQGLAGITDTQYF
TRBV7-9,CASRVGGLGTEAFF
TRBV20-1,CSASGQREAFF
TRBV5-1,CASSFQGDEQYF
TRBV5-1,CASSLRLAGGLGTDTQYF
TRBV6-1,CASKTGGLANQPQHF
TRBV29-1,CSVRTASSYEQYF
TRBV12-3/TRBV12-4,CASSLGGAWEKLFF
TRBV3-1,CASSQHYEQYF
TRBV9,CASSANFRGSDTEAFF
TRBV25-1,CASGTGATNEKLFF
TRBV6-5,CASSYSTANTEAFF
TRBV11-2,CASSLDMDRAGYGYTF
TRBV18,CASTYRGVSYEQYF
TRBV5-1,CASSLRQENTGELFF
TRBV12-3/TRBV12-4,CASNLPGVEGYTF
TRBV11-3,CASSLEGQVYNEQFF
TRBV27,CASSSLGLQADTQYF
TRBV10-3,CAISERTGTTGELFF
TRBV7-8,CASSPRGGLRTDTQYF
TRBV12-3/TRBV12-4,CASNLGGGLSYEQYF
TRBV10-3,CAISESALSYEQYF
TRBV20-1,CSPQGDYEQYF
TRBV5-1,CASRGQGALEGGYTF
TRBV11-2,CASSLVVDGTQYF
TRBV5-1,CASSLGPSGGGNEQFF